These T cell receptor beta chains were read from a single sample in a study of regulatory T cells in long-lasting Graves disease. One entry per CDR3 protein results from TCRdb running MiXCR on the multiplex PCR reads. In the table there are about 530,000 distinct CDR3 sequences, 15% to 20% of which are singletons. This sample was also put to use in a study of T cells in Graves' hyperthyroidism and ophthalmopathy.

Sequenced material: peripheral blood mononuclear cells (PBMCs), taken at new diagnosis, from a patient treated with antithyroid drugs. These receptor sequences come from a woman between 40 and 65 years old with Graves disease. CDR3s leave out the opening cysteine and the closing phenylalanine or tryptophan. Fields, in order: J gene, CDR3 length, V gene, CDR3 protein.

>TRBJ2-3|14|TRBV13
VSSTDLTTSTDTQY
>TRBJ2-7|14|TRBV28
ASSLSPGVGPYEQY
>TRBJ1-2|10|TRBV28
ASSLTAYGYT
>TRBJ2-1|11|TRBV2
ASTEGPRGEQF
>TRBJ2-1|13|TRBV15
ATSLQGWLDNEQF
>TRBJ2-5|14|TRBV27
ASSLFRPGVQETQY
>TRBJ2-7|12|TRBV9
ASSVASRGGEQY
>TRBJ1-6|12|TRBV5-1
VSSLEGPNSPLH
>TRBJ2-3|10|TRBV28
ASSLIGNTQY
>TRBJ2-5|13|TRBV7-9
ASSLAGPREETQY
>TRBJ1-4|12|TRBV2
ASSELGHNEKLF
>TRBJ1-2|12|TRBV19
ASTPDRQYYGYT
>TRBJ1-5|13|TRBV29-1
SATAGTGSNQPQH
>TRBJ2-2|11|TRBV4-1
ASSQTGLGELF
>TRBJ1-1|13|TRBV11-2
ASSLMTTVGTEAF
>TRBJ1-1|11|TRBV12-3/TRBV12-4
ASRRTWNTEAF
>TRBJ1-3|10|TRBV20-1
SATTYGNTIY
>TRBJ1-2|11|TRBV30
AWSVGLSYGYT
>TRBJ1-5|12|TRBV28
ASSLPGGVRPQH